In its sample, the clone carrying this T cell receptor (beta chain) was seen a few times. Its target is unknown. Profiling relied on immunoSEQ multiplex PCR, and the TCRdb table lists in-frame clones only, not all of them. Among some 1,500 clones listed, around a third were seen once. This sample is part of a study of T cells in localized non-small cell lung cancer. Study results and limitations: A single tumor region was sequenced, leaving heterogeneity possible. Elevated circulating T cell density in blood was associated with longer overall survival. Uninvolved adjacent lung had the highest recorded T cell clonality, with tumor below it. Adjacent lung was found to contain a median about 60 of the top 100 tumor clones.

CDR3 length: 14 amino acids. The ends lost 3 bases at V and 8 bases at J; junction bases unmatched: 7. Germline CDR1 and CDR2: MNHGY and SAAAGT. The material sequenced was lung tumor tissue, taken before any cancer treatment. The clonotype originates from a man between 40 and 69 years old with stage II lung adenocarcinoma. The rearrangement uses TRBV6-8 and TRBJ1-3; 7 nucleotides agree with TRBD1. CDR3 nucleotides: TGTGCCAGCAGTTATAGAGACAGGGAGGACACCATATATTTT. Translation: CASSYRDREDTIYF.